Only a few counts were recorded for the clone carrying this TCR beta chain. The antigen remains unidentified. Germline CDR1 and CDR2: DFQATT and SNEGSKA (reference sequence). Germline trimming cut 6 bases from V and 0 bases from J; bases unmatched to any gene: 3. The CDR3 loop spans 13 amino acids. These data come from a study of CD8 T cells in ankylosing spondylitis. Study-wide points: Seemingly characteristic of ankylosing spondylitis blood was a TCR beta motif consisting of fewer than 10 highly homologous variants. Reportedly, significant enrichment of disease-linked clones occurred in matched ankylosing spondylitis synovial fluid. Certain motif variants had earlier been reported in reactive arthritis synovial fluid and blood. CD8+ by phenotype, disease-linked clones were relatively rare in peripheral blood.

Each TCR beta library was made by quantitative 5'-RACE that incorporated molecular barcodes. TCRdb re-called the 5' RACE reads with MiXCR, one entry per CDR3 protein. The sample has around 130,000 distinct CDR3 sequences, 15% to 20% seen once. The V call is TRBV20-1, the J call TRBJ2-3; 7 positions agree with TRBD2. The sequence derives from a male donor with ankylosing spondylitis. The sequenced sample was blood, either unsorted or a sorted T cell fraction (not recorded which). The CDR3 nucleotides read TGCAGTGCCTGGGGAGGGAGCACAGATACGCAGTATTTT. Amino acid sequence: CSAWGGSTDTQYF.